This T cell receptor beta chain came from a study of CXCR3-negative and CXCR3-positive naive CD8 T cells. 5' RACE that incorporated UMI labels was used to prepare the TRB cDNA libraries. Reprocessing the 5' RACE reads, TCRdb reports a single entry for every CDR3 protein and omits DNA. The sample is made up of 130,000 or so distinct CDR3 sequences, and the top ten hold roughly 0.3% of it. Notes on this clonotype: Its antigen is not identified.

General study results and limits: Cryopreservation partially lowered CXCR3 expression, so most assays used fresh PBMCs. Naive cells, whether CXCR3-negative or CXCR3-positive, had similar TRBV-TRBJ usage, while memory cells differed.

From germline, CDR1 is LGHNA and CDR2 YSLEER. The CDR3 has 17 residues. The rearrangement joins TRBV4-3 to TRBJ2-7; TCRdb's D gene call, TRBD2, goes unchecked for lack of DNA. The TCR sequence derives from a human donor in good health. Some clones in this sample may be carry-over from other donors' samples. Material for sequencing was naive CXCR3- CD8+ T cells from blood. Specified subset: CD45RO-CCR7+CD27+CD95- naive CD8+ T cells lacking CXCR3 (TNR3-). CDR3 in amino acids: CASSQDHSDTGGNEQYF.